This T cell receptor beta chain was captured by sequencing in a study of human T cells and chemical hapten exposure (dated by TCRdb to 2020 to 2022). As for the study more broadly: The libraries were sequenced as a pool, and the TCR yield per sample differed mostly because of small variations in library volumes within the pool. Peripheral blood TCR repertoire changes were tracked in vivo in alopecia patients during primary and secondary sensitization to the hapten diphenylcyclopropenone (DPC). From each blood RNA sample, both TCR alpha and TCR beta chains were sequenced. Overall study outcomes, separate from this receptor: After repeated subsampling, the strength of the expansion versus patch-test correlation and the threshold at which it became significant changed. The number of TCRs above 1 in 1000 frequency did not change with DPC sensitization; there was no evidence of global repertoire structure alterations.

Total RNA was extracted from unfractionated whole blood collected in Tempus Blood RNA tubes. Four or five healthy volunteers acted as controls for TCR sequencing and had blood drawn at day 0, 2 weeks and 6 weeks. The CDR3 sequence holds 15 residues, the cysteine and phenylalanine included. Left in the record is the CDR3 DNA by itself, 45 bases read in frame from the first base. CDR1 is given as SGHDT and CDR2 as YYEEEE, both from the germline V gene. Ends trimmed: V by 0 bases, J by 6 bases; bases unmatched to a gene: 2. Note on this clonotype: Its antigen is not yet known. The record has no base qualities; no much larger clone is one base away.

Preparation of the library involved 5' RACE. This sample was sequenced with an Illumina MiSeq. During library preparation, unique molecular identifiers were attached to individual cDNA molecules so that TCRs could be counted in a quantitative, reproducible way. In the source study's methods: A median of roughly 100,000 TCRs per sample was observed, with a range of about 23,224 to 700,000. V, J and CDR3 annotation of the TCR reads was performed with the Decombinator software suite. For the PS versus PT1 abundance plots, all samples were subsampled to the same number of TCRs (28,000). TCRs were defined as expanded if absent before sensitization and observed at least eight times at the 2-week time point. In-frame beta chains were kept once TCRdb had trimmed the public reads at Q25 with fastp and called clones with MiXCR. Every entry covers one CDR3 protein and lists the most common genes and DNA from its rows. These V and J calls are TCRdb output, not the study's own analysis. For this sample the table gives approximately 80,000 distinct CDR3 sequences, of which approximately 15% were detected only once. In total, the top ten clones hold 6.8% of the sample.

This sequence originates from a female donor in good health. The chain is made from TRBV5-6 and TRBJ2-7; 14 middle bases align to TRBD2. In nucleotides, the sequence is TGTGCCAGCAGCTTGGCGGGACTAGCGGGAGCCGAGCAGTACTTC. Its amino acids are CASSLAGLAGAEQYF.